This TCR beta chain was sequenced during a study of blood T cells in healthy people across ages. Regarding the study as a whole: Roughly linearly, TCR beta diversity per million T cells fell as age increased. In long-lived donors, naive CD4+ cell counts and diversity exceeded those of aged donors.

PCR was performed a second time for roughly 7 to 12 cycles using a sample-barcoded 5' primer and a J-beta primer mix. Through a template-switch adaptor with 12 random nucleotides, each cDNA molecule received a tag. One entry per CDR3 protein, called by TCRdb with MiXCR from the 5' RACE reads. The profile shows roughly 1.5 million distinct CDR3 sequences, around 40% of them singletons. The sample providers were healthy Caucasian people from Russia, aged roughly 6 to 95. Concerning this clonotype: The target antigen is unknown. The junction departs from the called germline gene at one end, perhaps through a read error.

The V gene's germline CDR1 is MGHRA and CDR2 YSYEKL. This CDR3 comprises 13 residues. The chain combines TRBV4-1 with TRBJ1-5, with unresolved D. The specimen sequenced was blood. The clonotype originates from a woman younger than 35 in good health. In nucleotides, the CDR3 is TGCGCCAGCCGCCAAGGAATCAATCAGCCCCAGCATTTT. Protein sequence: CASRQGINQPQHF.